Presented here are 17 T cell receptor beta chains from one specimen sequenced in a study of OX40 agonist ivuxolimab in advanced cancers. Profiled with immunoSEQ multiplex PCR; TCRdb holds only in-frame clones, not every one. This sample yields 96,000 or so clones, of which roughly four fifths are seen a single time; around 5.8% belongs to the top ten. The sequencing used CD4+ or CD8+ T cells sorted from blood, collected in a trial of the OX40 agonist ivuxolimab. The receptor source for this set is an adult with an advanced solid tumor such as melanoma, head and neck, liver or kidney cancer.

The rearrangement uses TRBV11-2 and TRBJ1-2; possible D gene TRBD1, 6 bases. The CDR3 extends over 13 amino acids. From germline, CDR1 is SGHAT and CDR2 FQNNGV. V was shortened by 5 bases and J by 4 bases, with 11 bases between the two germline ends. CDR3 DNA: TGTGCCAGCAGCCCGACAGGAGGCTATGGCTACACCTTC. This encodes CASSPTGGYGYTF.

The chain is built from TRBV4-3 and TRBJ1-1; tentative D call: TRBD1 (6 bases). The germline V and J ends were trimmed by 1 base and 4 bases, with 7 bases remaining between them. The CDR3 is made up of 13 amino acids. Germline CDR1 is LGHNA and CDR2 is YSLEER. CDR3 sequence (DNA): TGCGCCAGCAGCCAAGGGGGGCCCACTGAAGCTTTCTTT. This translates into CASSQGGPTEAFF.

This clone was found once. The germline gene is not matched at one end of the junction; a read error may be the cause. CDR3: CASSPRDLNEKLFF. The CDR3 DNA is TGTGCCAGCTCCCCACGGGATCTTAATGAAAAACTGTTTTTT. The chain uses TRBV18 and TRBJ1-4; D gene uncertain. CDR3 length: 14 residues. Per germline, CDR1 KGHSH and CDR2 LQKENI.

This clone was seen once. This rearrangement joins TRBV4-3 to TRBJ2-4; perhaps TRBD1 as D (6 bases). The CDR3 is 19 amino acids. Germline CDR1 reads LGHNA; CDR2 reads YSLEER. V lost 0 bases and J 1 base, leaving 19 bases between the germline ends. The CDR3: CASSQDRTAMGTAKNIQYF. DNA for the CDR3: TGCGCCAGCAGCCAAGATCGGACAGCAATGGGTACGGCCAAAAACATTCAGTACTTC.

The chain uses TRBV5-8 and TRBJ1-1, with D possibly matching TRBD1 (5 bases). The CDR3 totals 13 residues. The germline V gene has CDR1 SGHTS and CDR2 YDEGEE. Between the trimmed V and J ends, which lost 5 bases and 6 bases, there was a span of 14 bases. CDR3 protein: CASSRGGGAEAFF. CDR3 in DNA: TGTGCCAGCAGTCGGGGCGGGGGGGCTGAAGCTTTCTTT.

V usage is TRBV5-4 and J usage is TRBJ1-2; the match to TRBD1 covers 10 bases. This CDR3 has 13 residues. The trim removed 3 bases at V and 12 bases at J, leaving 8 bases unmatched. Germline V lookup: CDR1 SGHNT, CDR2 YYREEE (reference sequence). CDR3 sequence reads: CASSYTGTGVDTF. The CDR3 DNA reads as TGTGCCAGCAGCTACACCGGGACAGGGGTCGACACCTTC.

The rearrangement joins TRBV30 to TRBJ2-7; 8 positions agree with TRBD1. The CDR3 is 15 amino acids. Trimming removed 2 bases from V and 5 bases from J; junction bases left unmatched: 11. Germline-derived CDR1 and CDR2 are GTSNPN and SVGIG (reference sequence). The DNA for the CDR3 is TGTGCCTGGAGTCAAGGCAGGGGGCAATTCGACGAGCAGTACTTC. Amino acids: CAWSQGRGQFDEQYF.

This clone was observed a handful of times. The chain combines TRBV6-4 with TRBJ1-2, with 7 bases fitting TRBD1. Germline CDR1 reads MRHNA; CDR2 reads SNTAGT. The CDR3 is made up of 17 amino acids. The V segment lost 1 base and the J segment 4 bases; nucleotides outside the gene matches: 12. The CDR3 loop reads CASSDFPDRRQTYGYTF. Here the CDR3 DNA reads TGTGCCAGCAGTGACTTTCCGGACAGGCGACAAACCTATGGCTACACCTTC.

The V and J genes are TRBV6-5 and TRBJ1-1; D is unclear. This CDR3 region has 11 residues. CDR1 and CDR2 from the germline V gene are MNHEY and SVGAGI. Between the trimmed V and J ends, which lost 7 bases and 6 bases, there was a span of 9 bases. In DNA form, the CDR3 reads TGTGCCAGCACCGTAGGATCTGAAGCTTTCTTT. Translation gives CASTVGSEAFF.

The rearrangement uses TRBV5-1 and TRBJ2-7; D uncertain. Germline V gene data show CDR1 as SGHRS and CDR2 as YFSETQ. V was clipped by 4 bases and J by 6 bases, with 11 bases between them. This CDR3 is built from 12 residues. The CDR3 protein is CASSLNWGEQYF. For the CDR3, the DNA is TGCGCCAGCAGCCTGAATTGGGGCGAGCAGTACTTC.

This chain links TRBV11-2 with TRBJ2-3; D is possibly TRBD1 (6 bases). This CDR3 has 15 amino acids. CDR1 and CDR2 (germline): SGHAT, FQNNGV. The ends were cut back, 2 bases at V and 0 bases at J, with 9 bases in the middle. CDR3: CASSLSGQSTDTQYF. In DNA, the CDR3 is TGTGCCAGCAGCTTATCAGGACAGAGCACAGATACGCAGTATTTT.

The V and J genes are TRBV19 and TRBJ1-2, with 7 bases aligning to TRBD1. V gave up 3 bases and J gave up 2 bases; unmatched junction bases: 0. The CDR3 has 13 residues. Germline V gives CDR1 LNHDA, CDR2 SQIVND (reference sequence). The DNA for the CDR3 is TGTGCCAGTAGTATGGACAGGAACTATGGCTACACCTTC. Encoded protein: CASSMDRNYGYTF.

The DNA of the CDR3 is TGTGCCAGCAGCCTTGACAGGGGGTCTGAAAAACTGTTTTTT. This translates into CASSLDRGSEKLFF. V usage is TRBV11-2 and J usage is TRBJ1-4, with 9 nucleotides matching TRBD1. CDR1 and CDR2 (germline): SGHAT, FQNNGV. Trimming cost V 5 bases and J 7 bases; bases outside gene matches: 5. There are 14 residues in the CDR3.

The rearrangement links TRBV19 to TRBJ2-5; TRBD2 matches 12 bases. Germline lookup yields CDR1 LNHDA and CDR2 SQIVND (reference sequence). J gave up 5 bases and V 5 bases, and 6 bases lay outside the gene matches. This CDR3 region has 15 residues. The chain's CDR3 is CASSVLAGGAETQYF. The CDR3 region has the DNA TGTGCCAGTAGTGTCCTAGCGGGAGGGGCTGAGACCCAGTACTTC.

V usage is TRBV11-3 and J usage is TRBJ1-1; no reliable D call. Germline V gene lookup returns CDR1 SGHNT and CDR2 YENEEA. The CDR3 contains 13 residues. V was cut by 5 bases and J by 1 base, with 8 bases left in between. The CDR3 DNA reads as TGTGCCAGCAGCCGACAATGGAACACTGAAGCTTTCTTT. This encodes CASSRQWNTEAFF.

The chain combines TRBV18 with TRBJ2-7; D uncertain. CDR3 length: 15 residues. The V gene's germline CDR1 is KGHSH and CDR2 LQKENI. Trimming removed 1 base at V and 2 bases at J, with 12 bases between. In DNA form, the CDR3 reads TGTGCCAGCTCACCACGGCCCTTATCCCCCTACGAGCAGTACTTC. Its translation is CASSPRPLSPYEQYF.

The chain links TRBV11-2 to TRBJ1-3, with TRBD1 as a possible D gene (6 bases). CDR3 length: 14 residues. Per the germline V gene, CDR1 is SGHAT and CDR2 is FQNNGV. V was trimmed by 5 bases and J by 2 bases, leaving 10 bases between them. The CDR3 nucleotides are TGTGCCAGCAGCCTGCAGGGGACTGGAAACACCATATATTTT. It specifies CASSLQGTGNTIYF.